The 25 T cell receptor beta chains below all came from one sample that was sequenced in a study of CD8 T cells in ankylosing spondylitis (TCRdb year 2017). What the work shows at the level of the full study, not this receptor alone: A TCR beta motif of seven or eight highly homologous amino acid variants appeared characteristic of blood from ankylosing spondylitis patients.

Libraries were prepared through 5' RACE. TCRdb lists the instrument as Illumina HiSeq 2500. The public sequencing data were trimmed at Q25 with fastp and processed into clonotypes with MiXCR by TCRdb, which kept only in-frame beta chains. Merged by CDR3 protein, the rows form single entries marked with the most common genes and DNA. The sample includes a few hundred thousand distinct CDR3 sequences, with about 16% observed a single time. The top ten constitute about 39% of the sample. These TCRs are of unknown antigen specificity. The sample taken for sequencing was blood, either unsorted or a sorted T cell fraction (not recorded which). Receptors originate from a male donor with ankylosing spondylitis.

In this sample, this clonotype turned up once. CDR3 sequence: CASSLARDRLYETQYF. The CDR3 DNA reads TGCGCCAGCAGCTTGGCACGGGACAGGTTATACGAGACCCAGTACTTC. The chain joins TRBV5-1 to TRBJ2-5; 8 bases agree with TRBD1. CDR1 and CDR2 (germline): SGHRS, YFSETQ. Losses at the gene ends were 0 bases for V and 5 bases for J; bases not matched to a gene: 9. This CDR3 region has 16 residues. Full variable domain (remainder filled in from reference TRBV5-1 and TRBJ2-5): KAGVTQTPRYLIKTRGQQVTLSCSPISGHRSVSWYQQTPGQGLQFLFEYFSETQRNKGNFPGRFSGRQFSNSRSEMNVSTLELGDSALYLCASSLARDRLYETQYFGPGTRLLVL.

The CDR3 DNA is TGTGCCAGCAGCTTGGGACAGGGGGCTGGGACCCAGTACTTC. It translates to CASSLGQGAGTQYF. This rearrangement joins TRBV7-2 to TRBJ2-5; TRBD1 matches 12 bases. CDR3 length equals 14 residues. V lost 3 bases, J lost 7 bases, and 3 bases stayed unmatched. Germline V lookup: CDR1 SGHTA, CDR2 FQGNSA.

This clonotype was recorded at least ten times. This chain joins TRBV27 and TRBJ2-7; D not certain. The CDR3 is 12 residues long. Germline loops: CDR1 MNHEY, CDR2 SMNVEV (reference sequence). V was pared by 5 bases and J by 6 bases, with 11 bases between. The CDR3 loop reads CASSIGFGEQYF. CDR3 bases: TGTGCCAGCAGTATAGGATTTGGCGAGCAGTACTTC.

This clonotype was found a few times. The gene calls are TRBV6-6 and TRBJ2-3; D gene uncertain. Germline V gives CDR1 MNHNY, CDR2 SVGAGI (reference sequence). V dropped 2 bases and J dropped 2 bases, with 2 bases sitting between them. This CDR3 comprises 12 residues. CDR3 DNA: TGTGCCAGCAGTTACCACACAGATACGCAGTATTTT. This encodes CASSYHTDTQYF.

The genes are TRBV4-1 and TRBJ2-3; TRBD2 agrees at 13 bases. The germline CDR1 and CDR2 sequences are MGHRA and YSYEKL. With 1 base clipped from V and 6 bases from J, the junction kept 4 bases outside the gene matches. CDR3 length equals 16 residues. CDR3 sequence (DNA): TGCGCCAGCAGCCAAGGACTAGCGGGAGGTGAGGATACGCAGTATTTT. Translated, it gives CASSQGLAGGEDTQYF.

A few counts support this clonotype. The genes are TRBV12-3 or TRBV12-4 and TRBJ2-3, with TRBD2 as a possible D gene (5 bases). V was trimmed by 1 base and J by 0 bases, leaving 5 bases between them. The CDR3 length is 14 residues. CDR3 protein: CASSLGTSTDTQYF. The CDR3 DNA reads TGTGCCAGCAGTTTAGGGACTAGCACAGATACGCAGTATTTT.

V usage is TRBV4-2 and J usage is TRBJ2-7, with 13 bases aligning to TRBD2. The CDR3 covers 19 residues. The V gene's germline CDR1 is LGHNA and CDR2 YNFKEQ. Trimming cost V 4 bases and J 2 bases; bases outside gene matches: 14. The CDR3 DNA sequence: TGTGCCAGCAGCCGCAAGACCAGACTAGCGGGAGGCCCTCCCTACGAGCAGTACTTC. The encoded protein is CASSRKTRLAGGPPYEQYF.

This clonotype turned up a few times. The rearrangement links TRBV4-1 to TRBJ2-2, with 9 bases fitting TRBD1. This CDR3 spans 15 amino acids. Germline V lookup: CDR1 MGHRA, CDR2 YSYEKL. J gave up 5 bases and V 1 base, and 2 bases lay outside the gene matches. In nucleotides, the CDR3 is TGCGCCAGCAGCCAAGGGGACAGGGAGACCGGGGAGCTGTTTTTT. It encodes CASSQGDRETGELFF.

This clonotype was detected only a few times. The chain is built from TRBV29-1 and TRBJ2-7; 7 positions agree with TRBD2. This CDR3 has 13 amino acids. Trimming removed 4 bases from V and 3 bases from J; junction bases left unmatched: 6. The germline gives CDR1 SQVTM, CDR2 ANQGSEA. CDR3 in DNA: TGCAGCGTTGTGGAGGGAGGGAACTACGAGCAGTACTTC. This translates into CSVVEGGNYEQYF.

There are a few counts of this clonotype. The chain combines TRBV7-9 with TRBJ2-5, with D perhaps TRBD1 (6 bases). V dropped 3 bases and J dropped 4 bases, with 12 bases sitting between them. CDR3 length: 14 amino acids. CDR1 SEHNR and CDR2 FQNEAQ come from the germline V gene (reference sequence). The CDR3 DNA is TGTGCCAGCAGCTTCCAGGGGCTGGGAGAGACCCAGTACTTC. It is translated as CASSFQGLGETQYF.

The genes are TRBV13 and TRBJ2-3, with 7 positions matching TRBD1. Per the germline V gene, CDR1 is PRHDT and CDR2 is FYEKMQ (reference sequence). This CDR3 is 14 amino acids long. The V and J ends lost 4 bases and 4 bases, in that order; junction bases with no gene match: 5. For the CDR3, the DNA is TGTGCCAGCAGCTCTCTACAGGGGCCAGATACGCAGTATTTT. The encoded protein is CASSSLQGPDTQYF.

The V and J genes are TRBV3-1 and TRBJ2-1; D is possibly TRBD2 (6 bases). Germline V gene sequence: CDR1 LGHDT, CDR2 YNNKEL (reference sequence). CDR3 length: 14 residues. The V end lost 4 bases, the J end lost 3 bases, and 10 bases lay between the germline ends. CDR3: CASSRLGYYNEQFF. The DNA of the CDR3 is TGTGCCAGCAGCCGACTAGGGTACTACAATGAGCAGTTCTTC.

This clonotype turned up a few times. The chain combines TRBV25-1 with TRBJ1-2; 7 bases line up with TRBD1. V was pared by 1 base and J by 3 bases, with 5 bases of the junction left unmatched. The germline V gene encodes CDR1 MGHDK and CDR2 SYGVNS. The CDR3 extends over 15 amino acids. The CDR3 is CASSESLRGDYGYTF. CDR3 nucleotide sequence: TGTGCCAGCAGTGAATCTCTCAGGGGGGACTATGGCTACACCTTC.

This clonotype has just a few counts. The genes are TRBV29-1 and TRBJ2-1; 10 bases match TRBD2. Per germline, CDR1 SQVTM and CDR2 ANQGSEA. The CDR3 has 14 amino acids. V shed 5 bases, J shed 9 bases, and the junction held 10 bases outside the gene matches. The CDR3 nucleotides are TGCAGCGTTCGCTCTAGCGGGAGCGGTGTTGAGCAGTTCTTC. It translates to CSVRSSGSGVEQFF.

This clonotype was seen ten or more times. The CDR3 sequence is CSARDMRGQETQYF. As DNA, the CDR3 is TGCAGTGCTAGAGATATGCGGGGACAAGAGACCCAGTACTTC. The genes are TRBV20-1 and TRBJ2-5, with D perhaps TRBD2 (6 bases). V shed 0 bases and J shed 2 bases, with 10 bases lying between them. The length of the CDR3 is 14 residues. Germline V lookup: CDR1 DFQATT, CDR2 SNEGSKA (reference sequence).

The DNA for the CDR3 is TGTGCCACCCGCGACGGGGAGACCCAGTACTTC. Protein sequence: CATRDGETQYF. The chain employs TRBV19 and TRBJ2-5; D uncertain. Germline lookup yields CDR1 LNHDA and CDR2 SQIVND (reference sequence). The CDR3 runs to 11 residues. Trimming removed 10 bases at V and 5 bases at J, with 11 bases between.

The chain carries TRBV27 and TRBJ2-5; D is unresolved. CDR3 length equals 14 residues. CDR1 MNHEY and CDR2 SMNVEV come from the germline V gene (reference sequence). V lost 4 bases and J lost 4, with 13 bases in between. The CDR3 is CASSSTTLGETQYF. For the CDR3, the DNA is TGTGCCAGCAGTTCGACAACGTTGGGAGAGACCCAGTACTTC.

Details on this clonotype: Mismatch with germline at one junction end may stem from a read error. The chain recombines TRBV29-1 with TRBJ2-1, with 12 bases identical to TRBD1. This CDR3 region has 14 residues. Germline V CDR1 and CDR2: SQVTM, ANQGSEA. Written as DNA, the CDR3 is TGCAGCGTCGAAGGGGACAGGGGGCGCGCTGAGCAGTTCTTC. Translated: CSVEGDRGRAEQFF.

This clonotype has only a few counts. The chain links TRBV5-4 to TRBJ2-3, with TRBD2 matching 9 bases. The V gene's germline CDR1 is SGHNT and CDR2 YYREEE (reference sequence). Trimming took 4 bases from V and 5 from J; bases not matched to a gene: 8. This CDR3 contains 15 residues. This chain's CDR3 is CASSPAGGPGDTQYF. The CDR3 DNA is TGTGCCAGCAGCCCGGCGGGGGGGCCGGGAGATACGCAGTATTTT.

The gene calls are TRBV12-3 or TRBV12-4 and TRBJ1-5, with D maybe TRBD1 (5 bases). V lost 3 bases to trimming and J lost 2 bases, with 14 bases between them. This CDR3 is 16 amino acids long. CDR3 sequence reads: CASSFSDLGGNQPQHF. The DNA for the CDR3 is TGTGCCAGCAGTTTCAGCGACCTGGGGGGCAATCAGCCCCAGCATTTT.

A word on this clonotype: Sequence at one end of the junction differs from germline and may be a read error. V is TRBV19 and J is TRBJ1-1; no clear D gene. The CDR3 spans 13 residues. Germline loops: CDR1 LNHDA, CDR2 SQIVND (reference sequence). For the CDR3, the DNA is TGTGCCAGTAGTTTTCTCGGTTGGGCTGAAGCTTCCTTT. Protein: CASSFLGWAEASF.

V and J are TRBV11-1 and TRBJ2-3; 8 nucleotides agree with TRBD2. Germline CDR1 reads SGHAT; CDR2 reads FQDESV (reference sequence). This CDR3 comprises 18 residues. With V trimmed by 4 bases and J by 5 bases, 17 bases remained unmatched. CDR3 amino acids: CASSSPPKRETVRDTQYF. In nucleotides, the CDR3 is TGTGCCAGCAGCTCACCCCCAAAGCGGGAGACAGTCAGAGATACGCAGTATTTT.

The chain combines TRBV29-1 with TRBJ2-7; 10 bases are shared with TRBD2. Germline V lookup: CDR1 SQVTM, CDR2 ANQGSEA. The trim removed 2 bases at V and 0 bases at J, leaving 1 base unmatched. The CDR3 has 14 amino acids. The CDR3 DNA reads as TGCAGCGTTGAAATAGCGGGAGGCTCCTACGAGCAGTACTTC. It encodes CSVEIAGGSYEQYF.

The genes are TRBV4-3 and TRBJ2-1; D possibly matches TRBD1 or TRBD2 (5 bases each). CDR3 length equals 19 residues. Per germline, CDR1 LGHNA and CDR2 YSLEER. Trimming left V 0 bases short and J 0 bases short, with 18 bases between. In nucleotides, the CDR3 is TGCGCCAGCAGCCAAGAATGGGGCGGACTCGGCCCCTCCTACAATGAGCAGTTCTTC. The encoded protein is CASSQEWGGLGPSYNEQFF.

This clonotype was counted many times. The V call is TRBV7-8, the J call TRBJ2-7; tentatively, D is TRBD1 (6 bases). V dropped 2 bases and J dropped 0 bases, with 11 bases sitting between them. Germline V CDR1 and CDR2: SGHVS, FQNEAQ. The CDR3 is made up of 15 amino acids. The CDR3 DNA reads TGTGCCAGCAGCTTACATCAGGGGCCCTCCTACGAGCAGTACTTC. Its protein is CASSLHQGPSYEQYF.